The 31 T cell receptor beta chains presented below share a single source sample, sequenced in a study of kidney transplant recipient with SARS-CoV-2 infection. TCRdb ran MiXCR on the reads and lists one entry per CDR3 protein. The data contain approximately 250,000 distinct CDR3 sequences, 29% of them singletons. The sequenced sample was a blood sample, obtained at baseline and on approximately day 120 from a kidney transplant recipient. The receptors originated from a young adult male patient who had COVID-19 and was a kidney transplant recipient. Among the T cells, some may be from the graft donor.

Comments on this clonotype: Since a much larger clone is just one base distant, this may be a read error. This chain uses TRBV27 with TRBJ2-2; possibly TRBD1 or TRBD2 for D (5 bases each). The CDR3 is made up of 16 amino acids. Trimming left V 4 bases short and J 4 bases short, with 16 bases between. The germline V gene encodes CDR1 MNHEY and CDR2 SMNVEV (reference sequence). The CDR3 nucleotides are TGTGCCAGCAGTTCATCATCCGGGGCAGTCACCGGGGAGCTGTTTTTT. Its translation is CASSSSSGAVTGELFF.

This clonotype was counted many times. The chain joins TRBV7-9 to TRBJ2-5; 10 bases are a match to TRBD2. Germline V gene data show CDR1 as SEHNR and CDR2 as FQNEAQ (reference sequence). The CDR3 extends over 17 amino acids. The junction had 9 bases not matched to a gene; V was cut back by 3 bases and J by 2 bases. The CDR3 here is CASSFPSGRTGQETQYF. As DNA, the CDR3 is TGTGCCAGCAGCTTTCCTAGCGGGAGAACAGGACAAGAGACCCAGTACTTC.

This clonotype has ten or more counts. The gene calls are TRBV19 and TRBJ2-7; maybe TRBD2 (6 bases). Germline lookup yields CDR1 LNHDA and CDR2 SQIVND (reference sequence). CDR3 length equals 14 residues. Trimming removed 3 bases from V and 6 bases from J, with 15 bases in between. In DNA form, the CDR3 reads TGTGCCAGTAGTATGGGGACCGGGGGATCCGAGCAGTACTTC. Protein sequence: CASSMGTGGSEQYF.

This clonotype was counted only a few times. The chain joins TRBV29-1 to TRBJ1-1, with D maybe TRBD1 (5 bases). V shed 6 bases and J shed 7 bases, with 18 bases lying between them. The CDR3 sequence is 13 residues long. CDR1 is SQVTM, CDR2 ANQGSEA, per germline. The CDR3 DNA sequence: TGCAGCGTGCGGGGGGGTCCCTCCCTTGAAGCTTTCTTT. Translated: CSVRGGPSLEAFF.

This clonotype has a count of ten or more. The J gene is TRBJ1-1, the V gene TRBV10-2; 12 positions match TRBD1. J gave up 7 bases and V 3 bases, and 6 bases lay outside the gene matches. This CDR3 is built from 15 residues. Per germline, CDR1 WSHSY and CDR2 SAAADI. The CDR3 region is CASSEGDRGPLEAFF. CDR3 sequence (DNA): TGCGCCAGCAGTGAAGGGGACAGGGGGCCCCTTGAAGCTTTCTTT.

Of note for this clonotype: A much larger clone differs from this one at a single base, so this may be a read error. The chain has TRBV19 and TRBJ1-2; D uncertain. Trimming shortened V by 5 bases and J by 4 bases, and 23 bases separated the two germline ends. Per the germline V gene, CDR1 is LNHDA and CDR2 is SQIVND (reference sequence). The CDR3 has 17 residues. The CDR3 nucleotides read TGTGCCAGTAGTGTCTTTTCGACAAATCGAAGGACCTATGGCTACACCTTC. This codes for CASSVFSTNRRTYGYTF.

In this sample, this clonotype turned up many times. The chain recombines TRBV6-6 with TRBJ1-2; no firm D call. Germline CDR1 is MNHNY and CDR2 is SVGAGI (reference sequence). The CDR3 covers 13 residues. The ends were cut back, 5 bases at V and 3 bases at J, with 10 bases in the middle. CDR3 residues: CASSPLKDYGYTF. Here the CDR3 DNA reads TGTGCCAGCAGTCCCCTCAAAGACTATGGCTACACCTTC.

Of note for this clonotype: A much more abundant neighbour one base away suggests this may be a read error. This CDR3 is CASGPFLESHKVGPTVLTF. Here the CDR3 DNA reads TGTGCCAGCGGCCCCTTCCTTGAATCTCACAAAGTCGGGCCAACGGTCCTGACTTTC. The chain combines TRBV7-6 with TRBJ2-6; no clear D. The germline V and J ends were trimmed by 8 bases and 13 bases, with 36 bases remaining between them. The germline V gene encodes CDR1 SGHVS and CDR2 FNYEAQ. The CDR3 is 19 residues long.

This clonotype was detected many times. This chain links TRBV6-4 with TRBJ1-2, with unresolved D. Germline lookup yields CDR1 MRHNA and CDR2 SNTAGT. CDR3 length equals 17 residues. V lost 5 bases, J lost 4 bases, and 23 bases lay in between. CDR3 DNA: TGTGCCAGCAGTAGTGAACGCTCACACGGAAAGACCTATGGCTACACCTTC. This sequence encodes CASSSERSHGKTYGYTF.

This clonotype occurred many times. V usage is TRBV30 and J usage is TRBJ1-4; TRBD1 might be the D (5 bases). CDR1 GTSNPN and CDR2 SVGIG come from the germline V gene (reference sequence). This CDR3 spans 14 amino acids. V lost 3 bases, J lost 4 bases, and 12 bases lay in between. The CDR3: CAWSPGTRNEKLFF. DNA for the CDR3: TGTGCCTGGAGCCCCGGGACCCGTAATGAAAAACTGTTTTTT.

This clonotype was seen many times. V usage is TRBV5-1 and J usage is TRBJ2-2; D possibly corresponds to TRBD1 (6 bases). The length of the CDR3 is 15 residues. The germline V and J ends were trimmed by 1 base and 6 bases, with 13 bases remaining between them. The V gene's germline CDR1 is SGHRS and CDR2 YFSETQ. This CDR3 reads CASSLQGYQAGELFF. The CDR3 DNA sequence: TGCGCCAGCAGCTTGCAGGGGTACCAGGCCGGGGAGCTGTTTTTT.

Ten or more counts support this clonotype. The gene calls are TRBV27 and TRBJ1-4; 7 positions agree with TRBD1. Germline V gives CDR1 MNHEY, CDR2 SMNVEV (reference sequence). J gave up 3 bases and V 10 bases, and 8 bases lay outside the gene matches. The CDR3 covers 14 residues. The CDR3 region is CATSRGQANEKLFF. Written as DNA, the CDR3 is TGTGCCACCTCGAGGGGGCAAGCTAATGAAAAACTGTTTTTT.

Details on this clonotype: Since a much larger clone is just one base distant, this may be a read error. The chain links TRBV29-1 to TRBJ1-1; 9 bases are a match to TRBD1. The germline CDR1 and CDR2 sequences are SQVTM and ANQGSEA. This CDR3 has 13 residues. The trim removed 8 bases at V and 3 bases at J, leaving 7 bases unmatched. CDR3 sequence (DNA): TGCAGCTCTTACAGGGGGCGAGACACTGAAGCTTTCTTT. Encoded protein: CSSYRGRDTEAFF.

This clonotype has a count of ten or more. The chain joins TRBV28 to TRBJ1-5; D is possibly TRBD1 (6 bases). The CDR3 contains 16 residues. Germline assignment: CDR1 MDHEN and CDR2 SYDVKM. Between the trimmed V and J ends, which lost 3 bases and 6 bases, there was a span of 18 bases. The CDR3 bases are TGTGCCAGCAGTTTTTCAACGGGGGGCAGGGGTCAGCCCCAGCATTTT. Its protein is CASSFSTGGRGQPQHF.

The rearrangement links TRBV20-1 to TRBJ1-6; TRBD1 matches 7 bases. With 0 bases clipped from V and 7 bases from J, the junction kept 9 bases outside the gene matches. The CDR3 loop spans 16 amino acids. CDR1 DFQATT and CDR2 SNEGSKA come from the germline V gene (reference sequence). The CDR3 here is CSAREGGGGENSPLHF. In DNA form, the CDR3 reads TGCAGTGCTAGAGAAGGGGGCGGAGGGGAAAATTCACCCCTCCACTTT.

This clonotype was seen once. At one end, the junction sequence differs from germline, possibly due to a read error. This sequence joins TRBV7-9 and TRBJ2-6; D is possibly TRBD2 (6 bases). In germline, CDR1 is SEHNR, CDR2 FQNEAQ (reference sequence). CDR3 size: 16 residues. The CDR3 protein is CASSLVAGNGSNVLTF. CDR3 DNA: TGTGCCAGCAGCTTAGTTGCGGGAAATGGGTCCAACGTCCTGACTTTC.

In the case of this clonotype: A much more abundant neighbour one base away suggests this may be a read error. This chain connects TRBV12-3 or TRBV12-4 to TRBJ2-2; either TRBD1 or TRBD2 may fit D (5 bases each). CDR3 length: 15 residues. V gave up 4 bases and J gave up 7 bases, with 16 bases separating them. The chain's CDR3 is CASSSVRGSDGELFF. DNA for the CDR3: TGTGCCAGCAGTTCTGTGAGGGGTAGCGACGGGGAGCTGTTTTTT.

This clonotype showed up just a few times. The V call is TRBV9, the J call TRBJ2-5; 7 bases are a match to TRBD1. The CDR3 runs to 15 residues. J was trimmed by 1 base and V by 4 bases; bases with no gene match: 7. Germline V gene lookup returns CDR1 SGDLS and CDR2 YYNGEE. CDR3: CASSHTRQGQETQYF. CDR3 sequence (DNA): TGTGCCAGCAGCCATACGAGACAGGGCCAAGAGACCCAGTACTTC.

In this sample, this clonotype turned up many times. The chain links TRBV6-4 to TRBJ2-7; D uncertain. Germline CDR1 MRHNA, CDR2 SNTAGT. V dropped 4 bases and J dropped 4 bases, with 11 bases sitting between them. The length of the CDR3 is 13 residues. In DNA, the CDR3 is TGTGCCAGCAGTGTCGGCACCGGTTACGAGCAGTACTTC. Its protein is CASSVGTGYEQYF.

V and J are TRBV5-1 and TRBJ2-1; 12 nucleotides line up with TRBD2. The germline V gene encodes CDR1 SGHRS and CDR2 YFSETQ. CDR3 size: 16 residues. Trimming at V came to 4 bases and at J to 3 bases, leaving 5 bases not matched to a gene. Here the CDR3 DNA reads TGCGCCAGCAGCAAGGGACTAGCGGGTGGCTACAATGAGCAGTTCTTC. It is translated as CASSKGLAGGYNEQFF.

About this clonotype: Relative to the germline gene, one junction end is altered; a read error may explain this. The chain has TRBV7-9 and TRBJ1-1; D gene unclear. The CDR3 runs to 13 residues. CDR1 and CDR2 from the germline V gene are SEHNR and FQNEAQ (reference sequence). CDR3 in DNA: TGTGCCAACAGCTTATTGTCACGGACGGAAGCTTTCTTT. Protein: CANSLLSRTEAFF.

This clonotype was counted at least ten times. The V call is TRBV27, the J call TRBJ2-7; D is undetermined. The V end was cut by 1 base, the J end by 5 bases, with 12 bases between. The germline V gene encodes CDR1 MNHEY and CDR2 SMNVEV (reference sequence). The CDR3 is made up of 14 amino acids. The CDR3 is CASSLFIGNHEQYF. The CDR3 DNA reads TGTGCCAGCAGTTTATTTATTGGGAACCACGAGCAGTACTTC.

The sample holds many counts of this clonotype. The chain combines TRBV3-1 with TRBJ1-5, with no clear D. The CDR3 covers 15 residues. Germline V gives CDR1 LGHDT, CDR2 YNNKEL (reference sequence). Trimming shortened V by 0 bases and J by 2 bases, and 8 bases separated the two germline ends. The CDR3: CASSQDATGNQPQHF. CDR3 DNA sequence: TGTGCCAGCAGCCAAGACGCGACGGGCAATCAGCCCCAGCATTTT.

This clonotype was observed a few times. The chain combines TRBV7-2 with TRBJ2-3, with 7 nucleotides matching TRBD2. J gave up 0 bases and V 2 bases, and 5 bases lay outside the gene matches. CDR3 length equals 16 residues. Looked up from germline, CDR1 is SGHTA and CDR2 is FQGNSA. The CDR3 loop is CASSLQGGISTDTQYF. The CDR3 bases are TGTGCCAGCAGCTTACAGGGAGGGATCAGCACAGATACGCAGTATTTT.

Details on this clonotype: A much larger clone lies a single base off, so this may be a read error. This rearrangement joins TRBV7-2 to TRBJ1-2, with D tentatively TRBD1 (5 bases). The length of the CDR3 is 17 residues. CDR1 and CDR2 from the germline V gene are SGHTA and FQGNSA. CDR3 sequence (DNA): TGTGCCAGCAGCCTAGCCCTCACTATGGGGGGTAGCTATGGCTACACCTTC. Translated, it gives CASSLALTMGGSYGYTF.

Of note for this clonotype: A clone one base away is much larger, so this may be a read error. The chain has TRBV7-9 and TRBJ2-7; 9 positions agree with TRBD2. The germline V gene has CDR1 SEHNR and CDR2 FQNEAQ (reference sequence). The CDR3 length is 14 residues. Here the CDR3 DNA reads TGTACCAGCAGCTTATATAGCGGGGGCTACGAGCAGTACTTC. Protein: CTSSLYSGGYEQYF.

This clonotype was found many times. The chain couples TRBV11-2 to TRBJ1-2; D is ambiguous. CDR1 is SGHAT and CDR2 is FQNNGV in the germline V gene. Trimming pared 4 bases from V and 4 bases from J, leaving 22 bases between. The CDR3 is 17 residues long. As DNA, the CDR3 is TGTGCCAGCAGCTATCCTACAACAAGCAGAAAGACCTATGGCTACACCTTC. The encoded protein is CASSYPTTSRKTYGYTF.

At least ten counts were recorded for this clonotype. Germline and junction disagree at one end, which may indicate a read error. The chain uses TRBV7-7 and TRBJ1-2; no clear D gene. Germline-derived CDR1 and CDR2 are SSHAT and FNYEAQ (reference sequence). The CDR3 runs 17 residues. The CDR3 reads CASSRPTKCRKTYDYTF. The DNA of the CDR3 is TGTGCCAGCAGCCGTCCTACTAAGTGCCGAAAGACCTATGACTACACCTTC.

Comment on this clonotype: A read error may be the cause here, since a much bigger clone is one base away. The chain recombines TRBV11-3 with TRBJ1-2, with no clear D. The germline gives CDR1 SGHNT, CDR2 YENEEA. Deletions cut 8 bases from V and 4 bases from J, with 26 bases between. The length of the CDR3 is 17 residues. The CDR3 nucleotides read TGTGCCAGCGGCGCTGAGTGCGATCTCGGAAAGACCTATGGCTACACCTTC. It yields the protein CASGAECDLGKTYGYTF.

This clonotype was counted many times. This chain joins TRBV7-2 and TRBJ1-2; D is ambiguous. This CDR3 region has 17 residues. Germline CDR1 and CDR2: SGHTA and FQGNSA. Trimming removed 3 bases at V and 4 bases at J, with 21 bases between. The CDR3 region has the DNA TGTGCCAGCAGCTTGCTAACCAGAGACGGAAAGACCTATGGCTACACCTTC. Translation gives CASSLLTRDGKTYGYTF. The entire variable domain, with the rest obtained from reference TRBV7-2 and TRBJ1-2, is as follows: GAGVSQSPSNKVTEKGKDVELRCDPISGHTALYWYRQSLGQGLEFLIYFQGNSAPDKSGLPSDRFSAERTGGSVSTLTIQRTQQEDSAVYLCASSLLTRDGKTYGYTFGSGTRLTVV.

This clonotype was detected many times. The CDR3 sequence is CASSRGISHGKTYGYTF. As DNA, the CDR3 is TGTGCCAGCAGTCGGGGTATCTCACACGGAAAGACCTATGGCTACACCTTC. V usage is TRBV6-4 and J usage is TRBJ1-2; D remains ambiguous. CDR1 is MRHNA, CDR2 SNTAGT, per germline. Trimming cost V 5 bases and J 4 bases, with 23 bases left between them. The CDR3 length is 17 residues.